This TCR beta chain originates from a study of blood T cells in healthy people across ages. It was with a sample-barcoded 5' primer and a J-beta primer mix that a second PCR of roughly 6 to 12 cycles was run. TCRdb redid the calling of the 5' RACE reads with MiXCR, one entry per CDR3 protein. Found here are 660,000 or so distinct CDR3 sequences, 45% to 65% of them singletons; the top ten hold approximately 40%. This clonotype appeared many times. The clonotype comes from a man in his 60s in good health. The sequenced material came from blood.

In DNA, the CDR3 is TGTGCCAGCAGTTTATTGCCCGGGCCGGGCAATCAGCCCCAGCATTTT. Translation gives CASSLLPGPGNQPQHF. This rearrangement joins TRBV27 to TRBJ1-5; D unclear. Trimming cost V 1 base and J 2 bases, with 12 bases left between them. Germline V gene lookup returns CDR1 MNHEY and CDR2 SMNVEV (reference sequence). The CDR3 totals 16 residues.